Following are 19 T cell receptor beta chains from one sample sequenced in a study of cytomegalovirus exposure and HLA in healthy donors. PCR used 60 Vbeta primers and 13 Jbeta primers. The assay was immunoSEQ multiplex PCR, and TCRdb's table has in-frame clones only and misses some. The sample records 140,000 or so clones, around 86% being singletons. The sample taken for sequencing was PBMCs. The receptors shown here come from a young woman in good health and CMV-seronegative.

The rearrangement joins TRBV11-2 to TRBJ1-2; TRBD1 aligns across 7 bases. The CDR3 extends over 13 amino acids. The V gene's germline CDR1 is SGHAT and CDR2 FQNNGV. Trimming removed 3 bases from V and 4 bases from J; junction bases left unmatched: 2. CDR3 bases: TGTGCCAGCAGCTTGGGGACAGCCTATGGCTACACCTTC. This gives the protein CASSLGTAYGYTF.

The rearrangement links TRBV5-1 to TRBJ2-7; D not resolved. CDR1 and CDR2 from the germline V gene are SGHRS and YFSETQ. The CDR3 totals 15 residues. V lost 0 bases to trimming and J lost 2 bases, with 12 bases between them. The CDR3 loop is CASSLASPTTYEQYF. CDR3 sequence (DNA): TGCGCCAGCAGCTTGGCCAGTCCAACTACCTACGAGCAGTACTTC.

V is TRBV18 and J is TRBJ2-7; 10 positions match TRBD2. V shed 1 base and J 2 bases; nucleotides not matched to a gene: 11. The CDR3 has 18 residues. Germline V gene sequence: CDR1 KGHSH, CDR2 LQKENI. CDR3 amino acids: CASSPQSSGGSFTYEQYF. The CDR3 DNA reads as TGTGCCAGCTCACCACAGTCTAGCGGGGGTTCTTTTACCTACGAGCAGTACTTC.

The rearrangement uses TRBV6-1 and TRBJ2-2; a weak D match, TRBD2 (5 bases). The CDR3 spans 17 residues. V gave up 2 bases and J gave up 4 bases, with 17 bases separating them. In germline, CDR1 is MNHNS, CDR2 SASEGT. CDR3 region: CASSETILGLSTGELFF. DNA of the CDR3: TGTGCCAGCAGTGAAACGATACTAGGCTTGAGCACCGGGGAGCTGTTTTTT.

This chain connects TRBV2 to TRBJ2-1; D call uncertain. This CDR3 spans 12 amino acids. V was pared by 4 bases and J by 6 bases, with 7 bases between. The germline CDR1 and CDR2 sequences are SNHLY and FYNNEI. CDR3 sequence (DNA): TGTGCCAGCAGTGTGGGCCTCAATGAGCAGTTCTTC. The encoded protein is CASSVGLNEQFF.

J is TRBJ1-2 and V is TRBV6-4; 7 bases are a match to TRBD1. The length of the CDR3 is 13 residues. The germline gives CDR1 MRHNA, CDR2 SNTAGT. V gave up 0 bases and J gave up 7 bases; unmatched junction bases: 2. CDR3 nucleotides: TGTGCCAGCAGTGACTCCTGGGACAGTGGCTACACCTTC. It yields the protein CASSDSWDSGYTF.

The chain recombines TRBV2 with TRBJ1-4; TRBD1 matches 9 bases. The germline gives CDR1 SNHLY, CDR2 FYNNEI. Trimming at V came to 0 bases and at J to 8 bases, leaving 7 bases not matched to a gene. This CDR3 has 16 amino acids. DNA for the CDR3: TGTGCCAGCAGTGAAGCGCTTACAGGGGGCAAAGAAAAACTGTTTTTT. Translating it yields CASSEALTGGKEKLFF.

This clone occurred a few times. V is TRBV6-6 and J is TRBJ2-7; D might be TRBD1 (6 bases). The CDR3 runs to 14 residues. Between the trimmed V and J ends, which lost 4 bases and 2 bases, there was a span of 12 bases. Germline lookup yields CDR1 MNHNY and CDR2 SVGAGI (reference sequence). The CDR3 DNA reads TGTGCCAGCAGTTCGACGGACAGAACCTACGAGCAGTACTTC. As protein: CASSSTDRTYEQYF.

The chain employs TRBV5-4 and TRBJ2-1, with D tentatively TRBD2 (6 bases). Trimming removed 4 bases at V and 7 bases at J, with 9 bases between. The CDR3 has 12 residues. The germline V gene encodes CDR1 SGHNT and CDR2 YYREEE (reference sequence). The CDR3 DNA reads as TGTGCCAGCAGCACCCGGGGGAATGAGCAGTTCTTC. Its protein product is CASSTRGNEQFF.

The chain is built from TRBV5-5 and TRBJ2-2; D is possibly TRBD1 (6 bases). Germline CDR1 SGHKS, CDR2 YYEKEE (reference sequence). The V end was cut by 2 bases, the J end by 1 base, with 12 bases between. CDR3 length: 16 residues. CDR3: CASSLFYRVNTGELFF. For the CDR3, the DNA is TGTGCCAGCAGCTTATTCTACAGGGTGAACACCGGGGAGCTGTTTTTT.

This chain uses TRBV4-1 with TRBJ2-3, with D uncertain. The CDR3 loop spans 15 amino acids. In germline, CDR1 is MGHRA, CDR2 YSYEKL. Trimming took 1 base from V and 4 from J, leaving 12 bases between them. The DNA for the CDR3 is TGCGCCAGCAGCCAAGGCCCGGGTGAGGCAGATACGCAGTATTTT. Protein: CASSQGPGEADTQYF.

This clone was detected once. The gene calls are TRBV7-2 and TRBJ1-1; D gene uncertain. The CDR3 sequence is 14 residues long. CDR1 SGHTA and CDR2 FQGNSA come from the germline V gene. V gave up 4 bases and J gave up 0 bases, with 9 bases separating them. The CDR3 here is CASSSVNMNTEAFF. In nucleotides, the CDR3 is TGTGCCAGCAGCTCGGTAAATATGAACACTGAAGCTTTCTTT.

This clone appeared a single time. This chain uses TRBV12-2 with TRBJ1-3. TRBV12-2 is listed as a pseudogene. This CDR3 has 17 residues. This CDR3 reads CASRLVVLGSSGNTIYF. The DNA of the CDR3 is TGTGCAAGTCGCTTAGTTGTTCTCGGGTCCTCTGGAAACACCATATATTTT.

In its sample, this clone was seen once. The chain joins TRBV7-8 to TRBJ2-7; 8 bases map to TRBD2. This CDR3 spans 13 amino acids. Germline CDR1 is SGHVS and CDR2 is FQNEAQ. With V trimmed by 6 bases and J by 2 bases, 3 bases remained unmatched. CDR3: CASSRGGPYEQYF. The CDR3 DNA reads as TGTGCCAGCAGTCGGGGGGGGCCCTACGAGCAGTACTTC.

This chain joins TRBV28 and TRBJ1-2; 8 positions match TRBD1. Trimming removed 4 bases from V and 4 bases from J; junction bases left unmatched: 8. The length of the CDR3 is 15 residues. Germline-derived CDR1 and CDR2 are MDHEN and SYDVKM. Here the CDR3 reads CASSSIGQGSYGYTF. In nucleotides, the CDR3 is TGTGCCAGCAGTTCGATTGGACAGGGAAGCTATGGCTACACCTTC.

This chain connects TRBV4-1 to TRBJ1-6; possibly TRBD1 for D (5 bases). The germline V gene encodes CDR1 MGHRA and CDR2 YSYEKL. The CDR3 runs to 18 residues. Trimming took off 4 bases at V and 8 bases at J, with 24 bases between the two ends. CDR3 sequence (DNA): TGCGCCAGCAGCCCTCAGTGGGGCGAGAGCCGGCGGTATTCACCCCTCCACTTT. As protein: CASSPQWGESRRYSPLHF.

The chain carries TRBV27 and TRBJ1-6; weak D call: TRBD1 (6 bases). The CDR3 contains 14 residues. CDR1 and CDR2 (germline): MNHEY, SMNVEV (reference sequence). Trimming removed 10 bases at V and 10 bases at J, with 20 bases between. CDR3 sequence (DNA): TGTGCCACGCGACCTGCAGGGGCTGGGTCACCCCTCCACTTT. Its translation is CATRPAGAGSPLHF.

The chain carries TRBV7-9 and TRBJ1-1; 9 bases line up with TRBD1. Germline V gene sequence: CDR1 SEHNR, CDR2 FQNEAQ (reference sequence). The CDR3 consists of 16 residues. V shed 5 bases and J 1 base; nucleotides not matched to a gene: 8. CDR3 nucleotides: TGTGCCAGCAGCGCCCGACCGGGACAGGGGAACACTGAAGCTTTCTTT. Encoded protein: CASSARPGQGNTEAFF.

This chain uses TRBV5-1 with TRBJ2-5; the D gene is possibly TRBD1 (6 bases). CDR3 length equals 14 residues. Germline CDR1 and CDR2: SGHRS and YFSETQ. The ends were cut back, 1 base at V and 6 bases at J, with 13 bases in the middle. The CDR3 region is CASSLLQGKKTQYF. The CDR3 bases are TGCGCCAGCAGCTTGTTGCAGGGGAAGAAGACCCAGTACTTC. Using reference TRBV5-1 and TRBJ2-5 for the parts outside the CDR3, the full variable domain is KAGVTQTPRYLIKTRGQQVTLSCSPISGHRSVSWYQQTPGQGLQFLFEYFSETQRNKGNFPGRFSGRQFSNSRSEMNVSTLELGDSALYLCASSLLQGKKTQYFGPGTRLLVL.